A selection of T cell receptor beta chains follows, all from one sample in a study of CD8+CD57+ T cells in acquired aplastic anemia. TCRdb itself ran the reads through MiXCR, one entry per CDR3 protein. The table has just over 200,000 distinct CDR3 sequences, approximately 60% seen once; the top ten hold about 60%. Sequencing input: sorted CD4+, CD8+, or CD8+CD57+ T cells (not recorded which) from PBMCs. These receptors all come from a human donor with aplastic anemia. The CDR3 runs from the conserved cysteine through the conserved F or W. D genes are given only for firm matches. Size is omitted from some rows. Given values are once, few, many or a class for expanded clones.

CDR3nt,CDR3aa,j_gene,d_gene,abundance,v_gene
TGCGCCAGCACTGAGACAGGGAACACCGGGGAGCTGTTTTTT,CASTETGNTGELFF,TRBJ2-2,-,once,TRBV5-1
TGTGCCAGCAGCTTAATGCCAACTAGCGGTAGGGATGAGCAGTTCTTC,CASSLMPTSGRDEQFF,TRBJ2-1,TRBD2,-,TRBV7-6
TGTGCCAGTAGTATCGCCCGTACAGTAGGTCAGCCCCAGCATTTT,CASSIARTVGQPQHF,TRBJ1-5,-,-,TRBV19
TGTGCCAGCAGCCAGACTCCAGCGGGAGGGCTTCTAGGTGAGCAGTTCTTC,CASSQTPAGGLLGEQFF,TRBJ2-1,TRBD2,-,TRBV7-2
TGTGCCAGCAGTGAAGGACAGGGCGGAAATGAGCAGTTCTTC,CASSEGQGGNEQFF,TRBJ2-1,TRBD1,-,TRBV2
TGCGCCAGCCGAACGGACTATAATTCACCCCTCCACTTT,CASRTDYNSPLHF,TRBJ1-6,-,once,TRBV5-1
TGTGCCACCAGTGATCGCGGGGGCCCAGTCAATGAGCAGTTCTTC,CATSDRGGPVNEQFF,TRBJ2-1,-,few,TRBV24-1
TGCAGTGCTACTAGACTGAACTCCTACGAGCAGTACTTC,CSATRLNSYEQYF,TRBJ2-7,-,-,TRBV20-1
TGCGCCAGCAGCTCGCTGGGCCCTAGGGGGCGCGGGATCGAGCAGTACTTC,CASSSLGPRGRGIEQYF,TRBJ2-7,-,-,TRBV5-1
TGTGCCAGCAGCTTGTCACATAACACTGAAGCTTTCTTT,CASSLSHNTEAFF,TRBJ1-1,-,few,TRBV5-5
TGTGCCAGCAGCTTGCACCCGGGACAGGGTTCGGGAGAGCAGTACTTC,CASSLHPGQGSGEQYF,TRBJ2-7,TRBD1,many,TRBV7-7
TGTGCCAGCAGCTTGGAAGGGTTCAAAAACATTCAGTACTTC,CASSLEGFKNIQYF,TRBJ2-4,-,-,TRBV5-6
TGCGCCAGCAGCCCGGTCACAGGGAAAGGGTACGAGCAGTACTTC,CASSPVTGKGYEQYF,TRBJ2-7,-,many,TRBV5-1
TGCGCCAGCAGCCAAGAATACAGGGGGTCCTACGAGCAGTACTTC,CASSQEYRGSYEQYF,TRBJ2-7,TRBD1,many,TRBV4-1
TGTGCCAGCAGCTTGACAGGGCTGGAGACCCAGTACTTC,CASSLTGLETQYF,TRBJ2-5,TRBD1,many,TRBV27
TGTGCCACCAGTGATTTCCCAACTAGCGTAAGGTACGAGCAGTACTTC,CATSDFPTSVRYEQYF,TRBJ2-7,TRBD2,-,TRBV24-1
TGCGCCAGCAGCTTCCAGATTGGAGAAAGTTATGGCTACACCTTC,CASSFQIGESYGYTF,TRBJ1-2,-,-,TRBV5-1
TGTGCCACCAGTGAAGGCAACCTAGCCAAAAACATTCAGTACTTC,CATSEGNLAKNIQYF,TRBJ2-4,-,-,TRBV24-1
TGTGCCAGCAGCCGGCCGGGGGGCTACGAGCAGTACTTC,CASSRPGGYEQYF,TRBJ2-7,TRBD2,-,TRBV7-9
TGTGCCATCAGTGGTTCAGGGCCCCGGGAGCTGTTTTTT,CAISGSGPRELFF,TRBJ2-2,-,-,TRBV10-3
TGTGCCAGCAGCGTAGGGATGTTGGAGGGAGGCTACACCTTC,CASSVGMLEGGYTF,TRBJ1-2,-,-,TRBV9
TGTGCCAGCAGCTTAGCAGGGGACTATGGCTACACCTTC,CASSLAGDYGYTF,TRBJ1-2,-,many,TRBV7-3
TGTGCCAGCAGCTTAGGGCCTGGAAACACCATATATTTT,CASSLGPGNTIYF,TRBJ1-3,-,-,TRBV7-2
TGTAGTGCTAGCGAGGGGGCCTTCAATCGGCCCCAGCATTTT,CSASEGAFNRPQHF,TRBJ1-5,TRBD1,few,TRBV20-1
TGCAGTGCCGGGACACCCGAGGGGTACGAGCAGTACTTC,CSAGTPEGYEQYF,TRBJ2-7,-,-,TRBV20-1
TGTGCCAGCAGTTACCCGCGAAGTCAGACGACAGGGGGCGAGTTTGGCTACACCTTC,CASSYPRSQTTGGEFGYTF,TRBJ1-2,TRBD1,many,TRBV6-5
TGTGCCAGCAGCCTACAGGGTGTAGTTTCTGAAGCTTTCTTT,CASSLQGVVSEAFF,TRBJ1-1,-,few,TRBV7-9
TGTGCCAGCAGCTTAGGCCGTAGGGGCGCAAACTATGGCTACACCTTC,CASSLGRRGANYGYTF,TRBJ1-2,-,-,TRBV7-8
TGTGCCAGCAAGGGACAGGGAGAGACCCAGTACTTC,CASKGQGETQYF,TRBJ2-5,TRBD1,-,TRBV9
TGTGCCAGCAGCCCTGGACAGAACCCGTATGGCTACACCTTC,CASSPGQNPYGYTF,TRBJ1-2,-,-,TRBV5-5
TGTGCCAGTAGTATAGGGGGAGCCATGAACACTGAAGCTTTCTTT,CASSIGGAMNTEAFF,TRBJ1-1,-,-,TRBV19
TGTGCCAGCAGCTTCTCACAGGGCTATGGCTACACCTTC,CASSFSQGYGYTF,TRBJ1-2,-,-,TRBV7-2
TGTGCCAGCAGCTTAGGGACTAGCGGGAGAAACGAGCAGTACTTC,CASSLGTSGRNEQYF,TRBJ2-7,TRBD2,-,TRBV7-2
TGTGCCAGCAGCGTCCTAAGGACTAGCGGGGCGAGCTCCTACGAGCAGTACTTC,CASSVLRTSGASSYEQYF,TRBJ2-7,TRBD2,-,TRBV7-8
TGTGCCACCAGTTTGTCCAGCCCATTAGGTTCACCCCTCCACTTT,CATSLSSPLGSPLHF,TRBJ1-6,-,-,TRBV7-9
TGTGCCTCGGACACGGGGGGTAACTACGAGCAGTACTTC,CASDTGGNYEQYF,TRBJ2-7,TRBD2,once,TRBV12-3/TRBV12-4
TGTGCCAGCAGTTATCGGGGAGACAGGGGCTACGGGGCCAACGTCCTGACTTTC,CASSYRGDRGYGANVLTF,TRBJ2-6,TRBD1,once,TRBV6-6
TGTGCCATCAGTGATTTGGACTACGAGCAGTACTTC,CAISDLDYEQYF,TRBJ2-7,-,-,TRBV10-3
TGTGCCAGCAGCTCCCGGGACGGGAGGCCCTATGGCTACACCTTC,CASSSRDGRPYGYTF,TRBJ1-2,-,-,TRBV7-9
TGTGCCACCAGCAGAGATCGCAGTCCTGGAAACACCATATATTTT,CATSRDRSPGNTIYF,TRBJ1-3,-,-,TRBV15
TGTGCCATCAGTGGCCGGGGGGGGGGGGACACTGAAGCTTTCTTT,CAISGRGGGDTEAFF,TRBJ1-1,-,many,TRBV10-3
TGTGCCAGTAGTATTACGACAGGGCGAGGTTTAGAGACCCAGTACTTC,CASSITTGRGLETQYF,TRBJ2-5,TRBD1,-,TRBV19
TGCAGCGTTGAGTTTGTAGCGGGAGGACCCTACGAGCAGTACTTC,CSVEFVAGGPYEQYF,TRBJ2-7,TRBD2,-,TRBV29-1
TGTGCCAGCAGCCGGGACGCCAACACTGAAGCTTTCTTT,CASSRDANTEAFF,TRBJ1-1,-,few,TRBV2
TGTGCTAGCAGCGGAAACGACGGAGGCTATGGCTACACCTTC,CASSGNDGGYGYTF,TRBJ1-2,-,-,TRBV9
TGTGCCAGCAGTGATTCCGGGACAGGGAACGAAAAACTGTTTTTT,CASSDSGTGNEKLFF,TRBJ1-4,TRBD1,-,TRBV6-1
TGTGCCACCAGCAGATGGACAGGAGATCAGCCCCAGCATTTT,CATSRWTGDQPQHF,TRBJ1-5,TRBD1,-,TRBV15
TGTGCCAGCGCCGGGGCGGTTGAGCAGTTCTTC,CASAGAVEQFF,TRBJ2-1,-,-,TRBV9
TGTGCCAGCAGCCATGGACAGGGCGGAGAGCAGTACTTC,CASSHGQGGEQYF,TRBJ2-7,TRBD1,-,TRBV3-1
TGTGCCAGTAGTGGGCTAGTCACAGATACGCAGTATTTT,CASSGLVTDTQYF,TRBJ2-3,-,-,TRBV19
TGTGCCAGCAGCTTAGTAGGGGCCCAGTCGAACACTGAAGCTTTCTTT,CASSLVGAQSNTEAFF,TRBJ1-1,-,-,TRBV5-6
TGCAGTGCACCTGACAGCTCTGGGGCCAACGTCCTGACTTTC,CSAPDSSGANVLTF,TRBJ2-6,-,few,TRBV20-1
TGTGCCAGCAGCCCGCCGAGCGCTCCGGGAACTTTCTTT,CASSPPSAPGTFF,TRBJ1-1,-,-,TRBV6-6
TGTGCCAGCAGCTTAGACCCAGGCTCTCCCGGTGCGTACGGCTACACCTTC,CASSLDPGSPGAYGYTF,TRBJ1-2,-,-,TRBV7-3
TGTGCCAGCAGTGAATATCCCGTCTCTGAAGCTTTCTTT,CASSEYPVSEAFF,TRBJ1-1,-,few,TRBV25-1
TGTGCCAGCAGCGTAGCCGGACAGGGGGCCGGTGGCTACACCTTC,CASSVAGQGAGGYTF,TRBJ1-2,TRBD1,-,TRBV9
TGTGCCAGCAGCTTCACTCGTCAACTCACTGAAGCTTTCTTT,CASSFTRQLTEAFF,TRBJ1-1,-,-,TRBV12-3/TRBV12-4
TGTGCCAGCTCACCACCGGCTAGACAAGAGGCCCAGTACTTC,CASSPPARQEAQYF,TRBJ2-5,-,-,TRBV18
TGCGCCAGCAGCGAGACTAGCGGGGGGATAGATACGCAGTACTTT,CASSETSGGIDTQYF,TRBJ2-3,TRBD2,-,TRBV5-1